Below are 3 T cell receptor beta chains sequenced from a single sample in a study of response to subunit inactivated influenza vaccine (dated by TCRdb to 2017 to 2018). Library preparation used RT-PCR. Data came from an Illumina HiSeq 2500. TCRdb's own reprocessing of the public reads used fastp at Q25 and MiXCR and kept productive beta chains. Rows matching on CDR3 protein sequence are summarized as one entry with the most common DNA and genes. The sample table holds around 790,000 distinct CDR3 sequences, of which 21% were seen once. 10% of the sample rests with the top ten. The starting material was PBMCs from blood, obtained roughly 5 days after vaccination. The source of these receptors is a man aged 45-60 years who received an inactivated influenza vaccine. Donor details come from another sample of the same person, matched by shared clones.

The chain uses TRBV7-9 and TRBJ2-3; TRBD2 matches 7 bases. This CDR3 is 14 amino acids long. V was clipped by 1 base and J by 4 bases; unmatched bases: 2. In germline, CDR1 is SEHNR, CDR2 FQNEAQ (reference sequence). The CDR3 nucleotides are TGTGCCAGCAGCTTAGGGGAGGGCCCAGATACGCAGTATTTT. Its translation is CASSLGEGPDTQYF.

This clonotype has only a few counts. This chain links TRBV6-1 with TRBJ2-3; TRBD1 matches at 9 bases. After removal of 6 bases from V and 2 bases from J, the junction contained 6 bases not matched to a gene. Germline values: CDR1 MNHNS, CDR2 SASEGT. The CDR3 extends over 15 amino acids. CDR3 DNA sequence: TGTGCCAGCAGAGGTGGACAGGGGATCACAGATACGCAGTATTTT. This codes for CASRGGQGITDTQYF.

This clonotype showed up just a few times. A much bigger clone sits one base away, suggesting this may be a read error. The chain is built from TRBV25-1 and TRBJ1-1; D not resolved. This CDR3 contains 12 residues. Trimming took 6 bases from V and 0 from J, leaving 5 bases between them. Per the germline V gene, CDR1 is MGHDK and CDR2 is SYGVNS. The CDR3 loop reads CASRLMNTEAFF. The CDR3 bases are TGTGCCAGCAGGTTAATGAACACTGAAGCTTTCTTT.